This entry lists 5 T cell receptor beta chains sequenced from one sample in a study of cytomegalovirus exposure and HLA in healthy donors. PCR was performed using 60 Vbeta and 13 Jbeta primers. Assay: immunoSEQ multiplex PCR; the TCRdb copy retains only in-frame clones and omits some. The data hold approximately 140,000 clones, with 55% to 70% observed a single time. Material: PBMCs. These receptors all come from an older woman in good health and CMV-seropositive.

The chain couples TRBV6-1 to TRBJ2-3; TRBD2 might be the D (5 bases). The CDR3 is 15 amino acids. The germline CDR1 and CDR2 sequences are MNHNS and SASEGT. With 6 bases removed from V and 3 bases from J, the gap between germline ends came to 16 bases. The CDR3 coding sequence is TGTGCCAGCAGCCTGGCGAGGCTAGCTACAGATACGCAGTATTTT. Protein product: CASSLARLATDTQYF.

This clone was counted only a few times. This chain links TRBV7-6 with TRBJ2-7; D is ambiguous. Looked up from germline, CDR1 is SGHVS and CDR2 is FNYEAQ. This CDR3 region has 14 residues. Between the trimmed V and J ends, which lost 4 bases and 1 base, there was a span of 11 bases. CDR3 DNA sequence: TGTGCCAGCAGCTCCGCCCTAGTTTCCTACGAGCAGTACTTC. It specifies CASSSALVSYEQYF.

The chain uses TRBV6-1 and TRBJ2-5; D might be TRBD1 (6 bases). The J call may be faulty, since TRBJ2-7 better matches the DNA end. CDR3 size: 14 residues. Germline V gene data show CDR1 as MNHNS and CDR2 as SASEGT. CDR3 nucleotide sequence: TGTGCCAGCAGTGAAACAGGGCCCTCCTACGAGCAGTACTTC. Translating it yields CASSETGPSYEQYF.

The V gene is TRBV4-2, the J gene TRBJ2-1; D might be TRBD2 (6 bases). Deletions cut 0 bases from V and 6 bases from J, with 12 bases between. Per germline, CDR1 LGHNA and CDR2 YNFKEQ. The CDR3 runs 15 residues. Here the CDR3 reads CASSQDGDWLNEQFF. CDR3 DNA sequence: TGTGCCAGCAGCCAAGATGGGGACTGGCTCAATGAGCAGTTCTTC.

The V and J genes are TRBV9 and TRBJ1-1; 8 positions agree with TRBD1. The CDR3 runs 15 residues. The J segment lost 5 bases and the V segment lost 4 bases, leaving 10 bases of the junction unmatched. CDR1 and CDR2 from the germline V gene are SGDLS and YYNGEE. This CDR3 is CASSPFGQGGTEAFF. CDR3 nucleotide sequence: TGTGCCAGCAGCCCATTCGGACAGGGTGGGACTGAAGCTTTCTTT.